This T cell receptor (beta chain) originates from a study of T cells after yellow fever vaccination. Overall study context: The SMART-Seq v4 Ultra Low Input method served to prepare the low-cell-number fractions. Study-wide points: In FACS-sorted repertoires, abundant clonotypes from the bulk population could appear as contaminants. Most clones from primary vaccination resurfaced after the booster (approximately 95% CD4, around 90% CD8).

Germline CDR1 is MNHEY and CDR2 is SVGEGT. This CDR3 comprises 13 residues. The V and J ends lost 2 bases and 9 bases respectively, with 8 bases between them. This clonotype has just a few counts. Antigen: not known. Generation of TCR cDNA used 5'RACE template switching (which added a universal primer site and UMIs). Each CDR3 protein gets one entry after TCRdb re-called the 5' RACE reads with MiXCR. Among some 350,000 distinct CDR3 sequences listed, 6.2% were seen once. The TCR comes from a young man who received the YFV17D yellow fever vaccine. The specimen comprised PBMCs, sampled 5 days after the yellow fever booster vaccination. J is TRBJ1-6 and V is TRBV6-2 or TRBV6-3; D is uncertain. CDR3 in DNA: TGTGCCAGCAGTTACGGGTTTGGTTCACCCCTCCACTTT. As protein: CASSYGFGSPLHF.